One and the same sample provided the 30 T cell receptor beta chains below, sequenced in a study of shared clonotypes between healthy human individuals. The table came from immunoSEQ multiplex PCR; TCRdb's copy has only in-frame clones and leaves some out. The sample yields about 670,000 clones, less than 80% seen once. The sample was memory CD4+ T cells sorted from blood. Regarding subset: CD45RA-negative fraction. Receptors originate from a woman aged 25 to 39 in good health.

A remark on this clone: Distinct nucleotide sequences in the sample also encode this CDR3. The CDR3 nucleotides read TGTGCCAGCTCTCTTGGACAGGGGAACGAAAAACTGTTTTTT. Residues: CASSLGQGNEKLFF. The gene calls are TRBV18 and TRBJ1-4; 9 bases are a match to TRBD1. The trim removed 6 bases at V and 8 bases at J, leaving 7 bases unmatched. Germline V lookup: CDR1 KGHSH, CDR2 LQKENI. CDR3 size: 14 residues.

This clone came up once. The chain recombines TRBV6-5 with TRBJ1-2; maybe TRBD1 (5 bases). CDR3 length equals 13 residues. Germline V gene sequence: CDR1 MNHEY, CDR2 SVGAGI. Trimming took 3 bases from V and 5 from J, leaving 10 bases between them. CDR3 sequence: CASSYWGEYGYTF. The CDR3 DNA sequence: TGTGCCAGCAGTTATTGGGGCGAGTATGGCTACACCTTC.

In DNA form, the CDR3 reads TGTGCCAGCTCACCAAGACAGGGGCGCAATCAGCCCCAGCATTTT. This gives the protein CASSPRQGRNQPQHF. The chain uses TRBV18 and TRBJ1-5; 8 bases agree with TRBD1. Germline V gene data show CDR1 as KGHSH and CDR2 as LQKENI. This CDR3 is 15 amino acids long. Trimming removed 2 bases from V and 2 bases from J; junction bases left unmatched: 2.

This clone was observed a handful of times. This chain joins TRBV5-4 and TRBJ1-1, with no clear D. The V end was cut by 4 bases, the J end by 0 bases, with 13 bases between. Germline CDR1 and CDR2: SGHNT and YYREEE (reference sequence). The CDR3 consists of 15 residues. The CDR3 bases are TGTGCCAGCAGCCGGGATGGAGATATGAACACTGAAGCTTTCTTT. This encodes CASSRDGDMNTEAFF.

To note about this clone: The same CDR3 arises from other DNA sequences in this sample as well. This chain links TRBV14 with TRBJ2-7; 13 nucleotides align to TRBD2. The trim removed 3 bases at V and 2 bases at J, leaving 1 base unmatched. Germline V gene sequence: CDR1 SGHDN, CDR2 FVKESK. The CDR3 loop spans 15 amino acids. The DNA of the CDR3 is TGTGCCAGCAGCCAGGGACTAGCGGGAACCTACGAGCAGTACTTC. This sequence encodes CASSQGLAGTYEQYF.

Regarding this clone: The same CDR3 can be traced to other DNA sequences in this sample. The V gene is TRBV20-1, the J gene TRBJ2-7, with D hard to call. The V and J ends lost 6 bases and 2 bases respectively, with 5 bases between them. CDR1 DFQATT and CDR2 SNEGSKA come from the germline V gene (reference sequence). The CDR3 spans 10 residues. CDR3 nucleotides: TGCAGTGCGGGCGCCTACGAGCAGTACTTC. Residues: CSAGAYEQYF.

The chain combines TRBV28 with TRBJ2-1, with a weak D call TRBD1 (6 bases). Germline assignment: CDR1 MDHEN and CDR2 SYDVKM. V lost 11 bases, J lost 3 bases, and 11 bases lay in between. CDR3 length: 12 amino acids. Written as DNA, the CDR3 is TGTGCCTCGGGACAACTCTACAATGAGCAGTTCTTC. Translation gives CASGQLYNEQFF.

This clone was counted between two and nine times. The chain employs TRBV11-3 and TRBJ2-7; D uncertain. V gave up 4 bases and J gave up 7 bases, with 14 bases separating them. This CDR3 spans 13 amino acids. Germline values: CDR1 SGHNT, CDR2 YENEEA. The CDR3 loop is CASSWNQAGEQYF. The CDR3 bases are TGTGCCAGCAGCTGGAACCAGGCCGGAGAGCAGTACTTC.

As for this clone: A read error may explain this, as a much larger clone is one base away. Other DNA variants within this sample encode the same CDR3. This chain joins TRBV5-1 and TRBJ2-1, with TRBD2 as a possible D gene (5 bases). This CDR3 contains 15 residues. Germline assignment: CDR1 SGHRS and CDR2 YFSETQ. V lost 2 bases and J lost 0, with 9 bases in between. The CDR3 loop reads CASSFDTSSYNEQFF. For the CDR3, the DNA is TGCGCCAGCAGCTTCGACACTAGCTCCTACAATGAGCAGTTCTTC.

V is TRBV11-3 and J is TRBJ2-3; 9 positions agree with TRBD2. The V and J ends lost 5 bases and 2 bases, in that order; junction bases with no gene match: 8. Germline V CDR1 and CDR2: SGHNT, YENEEA. This CDR3 region has 16 residues. The CDR3 nucleotides are TGTGCCAGCAGCAATGAGCGGGAGGCATTCACAGATACGCAGTATTTT. Its protein is CASSNEREAFTDTQYF. Full variable domain (rest looked up from reference TRBV11-3 and TRBJ2-3): EAGVVQSPRYKIIEKKQPVAFWCNPISGHNTLYWYLQNLGQGPELLIRYENEEAVDDSQLPKDRFSAERLKGVDSTLKIQPAELGDSAVYLCASSNEREAFTDTQYFGPGTRLTVL.

This clone was observed many times. The CDR3 DNA follows: TGTGCCAGTAGTATAGGTCTCCAGGGGGCCCAGCATTTT. Its protein product is CASSIGLQGAQHF. V is TRBV19 and J is TRBJ1-5, with 7 positions matching TRBD1. Trimming removed 1 base from V and 11 bases from J; junction bases left unmatched: 5. This CDR3 spans 13 amino acids. Germline V gives CDR1 LNHDA, CDR2 SQIVND (reference sequence).

This clone was observed a few times. The chain combines TRBV28 with TRBJ1-2; TRBD1 matches at 10 bases. CDR1 is MDHEN and CDR2 is SYDVKM in the germline V gene. CDR3 length: 16 amino acids. V lost 11 bases and J lost 1; bases outside the gene matches: 13. CDR3 nucleotide sequence: TGTGCCCACAGCCCCCCTGGGACAGGGGTTAACTATGGCTACACCTTC. It encodes CAHSPPGTGVNYGYTF.

This clone was counted once. This chain links TRBV2 with TRBJ1-4, with a possible D match to TRBD1 (6 bases). V was pared by 5 bases and J by 8 bases, with 15 bases between. The germline CDR1 and CDR2 sequences are SNHLY and FYNNEI. This CDR3 spans 14 amino acids. DNA of the CDR3: TGTGCCAGCAGTTTTCGACAGGCTGGGGAAAAACTGTTTTTT. It codes for CASSFRQAGEKLFF.

In this sample, this clone turned up a few times. The chain recombines TRBV4-1 with TRBJ2-2; no definite D call. In germline, CDR1 is MGHRA, CDR2 YSYEKL. The length of the CDR3 is 17 residues. V was clipped by 4 bases and J by 5 bases, with 20 bases between them. CDR3 DNA: TGCGCCAGCAGCCGTGTCGACATGGGGTTCCTGACCGGGGAGCTGTTTTTT. Protein sequence: CASSRVDMGFLTGELFF.

This sequence joins TRBV10-3 and TRBJ1-5, with D perhaps TRBD1 (6 bases). CDR3 length: 14 amino acids. The V end lost 2 bases, the J end lost 3 bases, and 8 bases lay between the germline ends. Germline V lookup: CDR1 ENHRY, CDR2 SYGVKD. In DNA, the CDR3 is TGTGCCATCAGTGAGGGGGACACCAATCAGCCCCAGCATTTT. This sequence encodes CAISEGDTNQPQHF.

V usage is TRBV19 and J usage is TRBJ2-1, with 7 positions matching TRBD2. With 3 bases clipped from V and 10 bases from J, the junction kept 12 bases outside the gene matches. The CDR3 runs 15 residues. Germline V CDR1 and CDR2: LNHDA, SQIVND (reference sequence). CDR3 in amino acids: CASSIIGTNALEQFF. DNA of the CDR3: TGTGCCAGTAGTATTATCGGGACTAACGCCCTCGAGCAGTTCTTC.

The V call is TRBV5-1, the J call TRBJ2-3, with D perhaps given as TRBD1 or TRBD2 (5 bases each). Trimming removed 2 bases at V and 2 bases at J, with 9 bases between. The CDR3 runs 14 residues. The germline gives CDR1 SGHRS, CDR2 YFSETQ. CDR3 in amino acids: CASSLPGTTDTQYF. The CDR3, as DNA: TGCGCCAGCAGCTTACCAGGGACCACAGATACGCAGTATTTT.

This clone showed up just once. The V and J genes are TRBV7-2 and TRBJ2-5; possible D gene TRBD1, 5 bases. TRBJ2-7 explains the end of the DNA better; the J call may be wrong. The CDR3 length is 14 residues. CDR1 is SGHTA and CDR2 is FQGNSA in the germline V gene. The CDR3 reads CASTSYEGAYEQYF. In DNA form, the CDR3 reads TGTGCCAGCACCTCATACGAAGGGGCCTACGAGCAGTACTTC.

The chain links TRBV9 to TRBJ2-3, with 7 bases fitting TRBD2. This CDR3 spans 16 amino acids. Germline CDR1 reads SGDLS; CDR2 reads YYNGEE. With V trimmed by 0 bases and J by 0 bases, 4 bases remained unmatched. The CDR3 is CASSVGAGESTDTQYF. The CDR3, as DNA: TGTGCCAGCAGCGTAGGGGCGGGAGAGAGCACAGATACGCAGTATTTT.

As regards this clone: This is likely an artifact of a read error, given a far larger clone one base away. The gene calls are TRBV7-6 and TRBJ1-5, with D hard to call. The V end lost 3 bases, the J end lost 6 bases, and 6 bases lay between the germline ends. CDR1 SGHVS and CDR2 FNYEAQ come from the germline V gene. This CDR3 region has 12 residues. The CDR3 DNA sequence: TGTGCCAGCAGCTTTGAGGGTCAGCCCCAGCATTTT. This sequence encodes CASSFEGQPQHF. The full variable domain, with the rest looked up from reference TRBV7-6 and TRBJ1-5, is GAGVSQSPRYKVTKRGQDVALRCDPISGHVSLYWYRQALGQGPEFLTYFNYEAQQDKSGLPNDRFSAERPEGSISTLTIQRTEQRDSAMYRCASSFEGQPQHFGDGTRLSIL.

This CDR3 reads CASRSPGQGSYEQYF. CDR3 DNA: TGTGCCAGCAGAAGTCCGGGACAGGGGTCCTACGAGCAGTACTTC. V and J are TRBV28 and TRBJ2-7; 10 bases line up with TRBD1. This CDR3 spans 15 amino acids. Per germline, CDR1 MDHEN and CDR2 SYDVKM. With 6 bases clipped from V and 1 base from J, the junction kept 6 bases outside the gene matches.

This chain joins TRBV6-1 and TRBJ2-5; D is tentatively TRBD1 or TRBD2 (6 bases each). The CDR3 has 14 amino acids. The germline gives CDR1 MNHNS, CDR2 SASEGT. Trimming cost V 3 bases and J 4 bases, with 12 bases left between them. The CDR3 nucleotides read TGTGCCAGCAGTGACGTGGGGGGCGTAGAGACCCAGTACTTC. Amino acid sequence: CASSDVGGVETQYF.

The chain joins TRBV28 to TRBJ2-7, with TRBD1 as a possible D gene (6 bases). Germline CDR1 MDHEN, CDR2 SYDVKM. The CDR3 is 15 amino acids. The V and J ends lost 5 bases and 1 base respectively, with 15 bases between them. CDR3 protein: CASSPYLGQSYEQYF. For the CDR3, the DNA is TGTGCCAGCAGTCCCTACTTAGGACAGTCCTACGAGCAGTACTTC.

V and J are TRBV6-4 and TRBJ1-1; the D gene is possibly TRBD1 (5 bases). CDR1 and CDR2 (germline): MRHNA, SNTAGT. V lost 3 bases and J lost 6, with 11 bases in between. The CDR3 runs 13 residues. The CDR3: CASSERGSSEAFF. The DNA for the CDR3 is TGTGCCAGCAGTGAAAGGGGTTCGTCTGAAGCTTTCTTT.

The V call is TRBV27, the J call TRBJ2-1, with 10 bases that match TRBD1. This CDR3 has 17 residues. J was trimmed by 3 bases and V by 5 bases; bases with no gene match: 10. The germline V gene has CDR1 MNHEY and CDR2 SMNVEV (reference sequence). Written as DNA, the CDR3 is TGTGCCAGCAGTCGGGACAGGGGCTCCATTCGCTACAATGAGCAGTTCTTC. This gives the protein CASSRDRGSIRYNEQFF.

The CDR3 loop reads CASSIESSPREQFF. The CDR3 bases are TGTGCCAGTAGTATTGAGTCCAGCCCGAGAGAGCAGTTCTTC. The rearrangement joins TRBV19 to TRBJ2-1; D not resolved. V was trimmed by 3 bases and J by 10 bases, leaving 16 bases between them. Germline values: CDR1 LNHDA, CDR2 SQIVND (reference sequence). The length of the CDR3 is 14 residues.

The chain has TRBV20-1 and TRBJ2-1, with D hard to call. Trimming pared 5 bases from V and 7 bases from J, leaving 9 bases between. Germline loops: CDR1 DFQATT, CDR2 SNEGSKA (reference sequence). This CDR3 comprises 11 residues. Here the CDR3 reads CSAQRDNEQFF. The CDR3 DNA reads as TGCAGTGCTCAGCGAGATAATGAGCAGTTCTTC.

This chain uses TRBV23-1 with TRBJ2-7, with 7 bases that match TRBD1. TRBV23-1 is reported as an ORF; its role is uncertain. The CDR3 has 12 residues. V was pared by 9 bases and J by 3 bases, with 5 bases of the junction left unmatched. The CDR3 coding sequence is TGCGCCAGTCCGGGACAGAGCTACGAGCAGTACTTC. Translated, it gives CASPGQSYEQYF.

V gene TRBV7-7 combines with J gene TRBJ2-5, with D tentatively TRBD1 (6 bases). Germline V lookup: CDR1 SSHAT, CDR2 FNYEAQ (reference sequence). The CDR3 has 13 residues. The V end lost 2 bases, the J end lost 4 bases, and 8 bases lay between the germline ends. CDR3: CASSLTGLETQYF. DNA for the CDR3: TGTGCCAGCAGCTTAACAGGGTTAGAGACCCAGTACTTC.

The CDR3 region is CASGYAHEQFF. Here the CDR3 DNA reads TGTGCTAGTGGTTACGCGCATGAGCAGTTCTTC. The chain uses TRBV12-5 and TRBJ2-1; D gene ambiguous. The length of the CDR3 is 11 residues. Per the germline V gene, CDR1 is LGHNT and CDR2 is FRNRAP. Trimming shortened V by 4 bases and J by 8 bases, and 6 bases separated the two germline ends.